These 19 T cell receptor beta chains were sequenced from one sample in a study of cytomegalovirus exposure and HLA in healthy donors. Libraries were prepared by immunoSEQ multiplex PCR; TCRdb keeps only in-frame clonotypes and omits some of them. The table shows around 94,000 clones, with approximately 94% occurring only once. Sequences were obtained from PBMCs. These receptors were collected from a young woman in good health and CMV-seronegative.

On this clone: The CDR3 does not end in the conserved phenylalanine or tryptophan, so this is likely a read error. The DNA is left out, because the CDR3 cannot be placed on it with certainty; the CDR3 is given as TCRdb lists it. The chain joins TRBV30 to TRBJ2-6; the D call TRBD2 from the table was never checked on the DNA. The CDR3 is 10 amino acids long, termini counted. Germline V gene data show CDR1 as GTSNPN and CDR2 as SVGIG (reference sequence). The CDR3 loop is CAWTSTEAAS.

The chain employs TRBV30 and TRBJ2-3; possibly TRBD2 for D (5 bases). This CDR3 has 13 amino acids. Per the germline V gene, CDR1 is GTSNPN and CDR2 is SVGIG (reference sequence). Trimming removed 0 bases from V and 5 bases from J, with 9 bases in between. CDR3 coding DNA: TGTGCCTGGAGTGTACGAGCGGTAGATACGCAGTATTTT. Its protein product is CAWSVRAVDTQYF. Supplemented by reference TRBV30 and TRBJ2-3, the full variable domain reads SQTIHQWPATLVQPVGSPLSLECTVEGTSNPNLYWYRQAAGRGLQLLFYSVGIGQISSEVPQNLSASRPQDRQFILSSKKLLLSDSGFYLCAWSVRAVDTQYFGPGTRLTVL.

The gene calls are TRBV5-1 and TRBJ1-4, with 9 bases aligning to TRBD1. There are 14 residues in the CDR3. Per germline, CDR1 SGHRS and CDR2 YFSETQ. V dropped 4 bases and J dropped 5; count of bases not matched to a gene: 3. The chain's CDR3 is CASSIGQGNEKLFF. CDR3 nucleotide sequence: TGCGCCAGCAGCATCGGACAGGGGAATGAAAAACTGTTTTTT.

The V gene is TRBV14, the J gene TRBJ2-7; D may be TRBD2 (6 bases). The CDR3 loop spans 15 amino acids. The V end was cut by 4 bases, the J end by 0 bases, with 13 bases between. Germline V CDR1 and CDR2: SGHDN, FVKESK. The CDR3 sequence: CASSPLRDGSYEQYF. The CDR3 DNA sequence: TGTGCCAGCAGCCCTTTGCGGGACGGCTCCTACGAGCAGTACTTC.

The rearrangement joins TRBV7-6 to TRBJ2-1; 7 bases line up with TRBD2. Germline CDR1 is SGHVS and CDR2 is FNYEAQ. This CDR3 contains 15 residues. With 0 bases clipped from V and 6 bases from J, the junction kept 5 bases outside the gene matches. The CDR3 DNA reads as TGTGCCAGCAGCTTAGCCGCGGGAGTGGGCAATGAGCAGTTCTTC. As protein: CASSLAAGVGNEQFF.

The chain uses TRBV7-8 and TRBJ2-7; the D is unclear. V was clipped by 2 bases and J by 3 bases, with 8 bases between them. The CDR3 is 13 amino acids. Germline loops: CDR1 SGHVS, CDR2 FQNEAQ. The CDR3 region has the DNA TGTGCCAGCAGCTTACATCAGGACTACGAGCAGTACTTC. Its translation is CASSLHQDYEQYF.

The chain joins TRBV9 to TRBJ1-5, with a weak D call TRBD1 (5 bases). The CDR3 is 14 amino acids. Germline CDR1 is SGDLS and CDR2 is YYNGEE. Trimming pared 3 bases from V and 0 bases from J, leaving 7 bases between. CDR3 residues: CASSATDSNQPQHF. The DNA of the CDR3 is TGTGCCAGCAGCGCGACAGATAGCAATCAGCCCCAGCATTTT.

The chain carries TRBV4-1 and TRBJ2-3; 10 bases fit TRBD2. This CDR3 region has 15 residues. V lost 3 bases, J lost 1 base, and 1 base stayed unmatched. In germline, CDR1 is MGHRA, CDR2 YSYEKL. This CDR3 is CASSQGLARTDTQYF. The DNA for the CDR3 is TGCGCCAGCAGCCAGGGACTAGCGCGCACAGATACGCAGTATTTT.

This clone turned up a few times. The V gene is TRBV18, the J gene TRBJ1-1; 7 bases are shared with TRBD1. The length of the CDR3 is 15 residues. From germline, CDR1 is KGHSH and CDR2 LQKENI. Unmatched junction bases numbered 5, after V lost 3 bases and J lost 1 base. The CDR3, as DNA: TGTGCCAGCTCACCCCGACAGGGCGAGAACACTGAAGCTTTCTTT. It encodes CASSPRQGENTEAFF.

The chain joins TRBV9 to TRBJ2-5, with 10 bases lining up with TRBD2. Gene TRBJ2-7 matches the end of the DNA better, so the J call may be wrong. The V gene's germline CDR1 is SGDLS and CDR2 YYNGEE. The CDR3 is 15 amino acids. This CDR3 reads CASSVGASGSYEQYF. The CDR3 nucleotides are TGTGCCAGCAGCGTAGGCGCTAGCGGGAGTTACGAGCAGTACTTC.

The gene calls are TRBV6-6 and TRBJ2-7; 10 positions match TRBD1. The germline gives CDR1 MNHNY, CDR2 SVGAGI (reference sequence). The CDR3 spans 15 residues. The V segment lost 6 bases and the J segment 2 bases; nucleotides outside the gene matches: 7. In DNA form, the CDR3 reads TGTGCCAGCAGGGGGGACAGGGGAGATCCCTACGAGCAGTACTTC. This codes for CASRGDRGDPYEQYF.

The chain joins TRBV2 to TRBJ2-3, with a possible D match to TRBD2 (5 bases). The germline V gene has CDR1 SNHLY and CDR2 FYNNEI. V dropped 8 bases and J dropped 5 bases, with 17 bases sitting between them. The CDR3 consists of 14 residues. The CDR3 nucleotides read TGTGCCAGCTACGAGGGTCGGAACCAAGATACGCAGTATTTT. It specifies CASYEGRNQDTQYF.

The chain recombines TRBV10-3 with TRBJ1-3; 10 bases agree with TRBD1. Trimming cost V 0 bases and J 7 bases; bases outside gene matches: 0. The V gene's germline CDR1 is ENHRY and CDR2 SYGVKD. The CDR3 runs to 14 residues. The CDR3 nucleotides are TGTGCCATCAGTGAGTCGGGACAGGGGAACACCATATATTTT. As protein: CAISESGQGNTIYF.

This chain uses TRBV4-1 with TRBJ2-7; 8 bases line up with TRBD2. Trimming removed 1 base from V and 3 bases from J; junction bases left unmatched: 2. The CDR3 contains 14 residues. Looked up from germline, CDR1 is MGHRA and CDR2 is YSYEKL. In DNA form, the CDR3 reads TGCGCCAGCAGCCAAGTAGCGGGGCTCTACGAGCAGTACTTC. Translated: CASSQVAGLYEQYF.

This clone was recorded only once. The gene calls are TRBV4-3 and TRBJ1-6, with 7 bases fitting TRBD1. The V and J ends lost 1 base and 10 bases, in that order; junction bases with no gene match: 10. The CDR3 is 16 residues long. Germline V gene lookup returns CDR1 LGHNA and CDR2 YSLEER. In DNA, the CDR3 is TGCGCCAGCAGCCAAGGGAACAGGGGCGAGAGCTCACCCCTCCACTTT. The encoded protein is CASSQGNRGESSPLHF.

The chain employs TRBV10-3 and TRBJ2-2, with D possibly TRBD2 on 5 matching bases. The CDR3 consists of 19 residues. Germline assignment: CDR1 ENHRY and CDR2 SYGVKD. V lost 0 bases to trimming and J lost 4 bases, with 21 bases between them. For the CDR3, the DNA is TGTGCCATCAGTGAGTCGTTTGGAGGTTTTGGTATGAGCACCGGGGAGCTGTTTTTT. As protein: CAISESFGGFGMSTGELFF.

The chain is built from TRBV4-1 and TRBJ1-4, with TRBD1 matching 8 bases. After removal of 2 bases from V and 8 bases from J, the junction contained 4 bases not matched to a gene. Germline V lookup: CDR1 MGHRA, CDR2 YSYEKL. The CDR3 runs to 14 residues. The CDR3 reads CASSQLTGAEKLFF. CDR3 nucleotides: TGCGCCAGCAGCCAACTGACAGGGGCGGAAAAACTGTTTTTT.

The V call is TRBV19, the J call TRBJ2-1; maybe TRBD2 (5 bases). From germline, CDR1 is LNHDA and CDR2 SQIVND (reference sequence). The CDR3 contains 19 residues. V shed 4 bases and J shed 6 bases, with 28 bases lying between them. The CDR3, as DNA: TGTGCCAGTAGTAAATACCTCACCCGACCGGGGATGGGCGCCAATGAGCAGTTCTTC. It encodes CASSKYLTRPGMGANEQFF.

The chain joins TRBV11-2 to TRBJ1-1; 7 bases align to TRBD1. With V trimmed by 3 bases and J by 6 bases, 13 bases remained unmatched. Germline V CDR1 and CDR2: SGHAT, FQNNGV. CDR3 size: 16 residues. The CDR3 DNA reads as TGTGCCAGCAGCTTTCAGACAGGGAGGATTACAGCTGAAGCTTTCTTT. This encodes CASSFQTGRITAEAFF.